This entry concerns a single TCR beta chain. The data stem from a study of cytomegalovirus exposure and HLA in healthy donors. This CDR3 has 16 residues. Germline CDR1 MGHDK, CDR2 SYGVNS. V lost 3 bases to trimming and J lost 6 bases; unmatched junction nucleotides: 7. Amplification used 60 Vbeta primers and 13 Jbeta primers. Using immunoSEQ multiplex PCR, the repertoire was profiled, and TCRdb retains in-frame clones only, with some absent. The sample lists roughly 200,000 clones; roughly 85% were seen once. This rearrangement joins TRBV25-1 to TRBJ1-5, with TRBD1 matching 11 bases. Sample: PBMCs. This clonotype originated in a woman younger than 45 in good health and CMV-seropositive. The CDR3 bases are TGTGCCAGCAGTGATTGGACAGGGGGCATCGGTCAGCCCCAGCATTTT. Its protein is CASSDWTGGIGQPQHF. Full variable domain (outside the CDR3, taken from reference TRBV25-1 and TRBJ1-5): EADIYQTPRYLVIGTGKKITLECSQTMGHDKMYWYQQDPGMELHLIHYSYGVNSTEKGDLSSESTVSRIRTEHFPLTLESARPSHTSQYLCASSDWTGGIGQPQHFGDGTRLSIL.